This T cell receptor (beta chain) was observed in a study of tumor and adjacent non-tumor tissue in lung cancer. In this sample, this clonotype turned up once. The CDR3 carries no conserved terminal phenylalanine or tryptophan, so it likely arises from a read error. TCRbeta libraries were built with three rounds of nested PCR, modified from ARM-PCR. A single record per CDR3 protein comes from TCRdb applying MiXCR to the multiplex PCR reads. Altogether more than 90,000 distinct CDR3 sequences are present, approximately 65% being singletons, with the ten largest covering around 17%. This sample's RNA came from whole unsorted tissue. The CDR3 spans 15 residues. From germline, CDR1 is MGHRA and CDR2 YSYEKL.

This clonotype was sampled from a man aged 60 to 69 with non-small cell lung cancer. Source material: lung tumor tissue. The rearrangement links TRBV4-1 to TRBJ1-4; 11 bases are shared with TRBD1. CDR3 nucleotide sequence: TGCGCCAGCGGCCAGCTGGGACAGGGGGTTGAAAAACTGTTTCTT. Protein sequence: CASGQLGQGVEKLFL.